The T cell receptor (beta chain) under discussion was sequenced for a study of T cell repertoires in cytomegalovirus infection. This clonotype was detected a few times. Its antigen is as yet unknown. TCRdb passed the reads through MiXCR, listing each CDR3 protein once. The table records 40,000 to 55,000 distinct CDR3 sequences, roughly 20% of them present only once. The source was CD8+ T cells from cultured PBMCs, collected from culture after CMV antigen stimulation. The sequence was collected from a human donor in good health (CMV status not recorded). Some clones in this sample may be carry-over from other donors' samples.

The CDR3 reads CSASSRQDSYEQYF. CDR3 nucleotides: TGCAGTGCTAGCAGTAGGCAGGACTCCTACGAGCAGTACTTC. The chain has TRBV20-1 and TRBJ2-7; D not resolved. This CDR3 contains 14 residues. Germline V lookup: CDR1 DFQATT, CDR2 SNEGSKA (reference sequence). V shed 3 bases and J shed 0 bases, with 12 bases lying between them.